The clone carrying this T cell receptor (beta chain) was observed a handful of times. Its antigen is still unknown. This sample stems from a study of T cell repertoires in cytomegalovirus infection. Study-level background: Public signatures in TCR beta pointed to CMV infection and matching HLA type. Study conclusions and caveats: Dominating the ex vivo response were HLA-C-restricted CMV-specific TCR beta clonotypes. There were carriers of CMV plus the relevant HLA, and cumulative public TCR beta family frequency identified them.

TCRdb re-called the reads with MiXCR, one entry per CDR3 protein. The data contain about 360,000 distinct CDR3 sequences, approximately 18% of them singletons. The CDR3 runs to 15 residues. CDR1 is SGHTA, CDR2 FQGNSA, per germline. With V trimmed by 5 bases and J by 4 bases, 8 bases remained unmatched. This chain joins TRBV7-2 and TRBJ1-2, with TRBD1 identical over 9 bases. The origin of this receptor is a human donor in good health (CMV status not recorded). Some clones in this sample may be carry-over from other donors' samples. The sample taken for sequencing was PBMCs. This CDR3 reads CASSTRTGESYGYTF. DNA for the CDR3: TGTGCCAGCAGCACAAGGACAGGGGAGAGCTATGGCTACACCTTC.